A single sample is the source of the 12 T cell receptor beta chains below, sequenced in a study of blood T cell repertoires in COVID-19. Sequencing used immunoSEQ multiplex PCR; TCRdb keeps in-frame clones, though not all of them. The data show under 150,000 clones, with about 87% seen just once and 28% held by the top ten. What was sequenced was peripheral blood. The receptors derive from a human donor in a cohort sampled during active COVID-19.

This clone was seen a few times. The chain couples TRBV6-2 or TRBV6-3 to TRBJ1-2, with 8 bases fitting TRBD1. V was clipped by 5 bases and J by 7 bases; unmatched bases: 6. The CDR3 contains 13 residues. Germline V gene lookup returns CDR1 MNHEY and CDR2 SVGEGT. This chain's CDR3 is CASSRQGISGYTF. The DNA for the CDR3 is TGTGCCAGCAGTCGACAGGGGATTAGTGGCTACACCTTC.

The chain couples TRBV30 to TRBJ2-1; D perhaps matches TRBD1 (5 bases). CDR3 length: 11 amino acids. Germline V CDR1 and CDR2: GTSNPN, SVGIG (reference sequence). V lost 3 bases, J lost 7 bases, and 7 bases lay in between. The CDR3, as DNA: TGTGCCTGGAGCCAGGGTAATGAGCAGTTCTTC. The encoded protein is CAWSQGNEQFF.

The chain couples TRBV6-2 or TRBV6-3 to TRBJ2-7, with no clear D. The V gene lost 6 bases and the J gene lost 5 bases, with 8 bases spanning the gap. Germline V lookup: CDR1 MNHEY, CDR2 SVGEGT. The CDR3 has 11 residues. DNA of the CDR3: TGTGCCAGCAGCCAAAGCCACGAGCAGTACTTC. This encodes CASSQSHEQYF.

V gene TRBV6-1 combines with J gene TRBJ1-3; the D gene is possibly TRBD1 (6 bases). The CDR3 sequence is 16 residues long. Looked up from germline, CDR1 is MNHNS and CDR2 is SASEGT. Trimming took 4 bases from V and 0 from J, leaving 13 bases between them. The CDR3 here is CASSGRQVNSGNTIYF. The CDR3 bases are TGTGCCAGCAGTGGGAGACAGGTCAACTCTGGAAACACCATATATTTT.

The chain recombines TRBV3-1 (or the pseudogene TRBV3-2) with TRBJ1-2; TRBD1 matches 9 bases. V lost 0 bases and J lost 8; bases outside the gene matches: 7. CDR3 length: 15 amino acids. Germline lookup yields CDR1 LGHDT and CDR2 YNNKEL (reference sequence). DNA of the CDR3: TGTGCCAGCAGCCAAGATCTGGACAGGGGTTGGGGCTACACCTTC. This encodes CASSQDLDRGWGYTF.

A remark on this clone: Other nucleotide sequences from this sample produce the same CDR3. CDR3 sequence reads: CASSPQGGDTEAFF. CDR3 nucleotides: TGTGCCAGCTCACCCCAGGGAGGCGACACTGAAGCTTTCTTT. The chain couples TRBV18 to TRBJ1-1; the D gene is possibly TRBD1 (5 bases). The CDR3 loop spans 14 amino acids. Between the trimmed V and J ends, which lost 3 bases and 3 bases, there was a span of 11 bases. Germline V gene data show CDR1 as KGHSH and CDR2 as LQKENI.

This clone was seen a single time. The J gene is TRBJ2-2, the V gene TRBV7-9; TRBD2 aligns across 7 bases. The CDR3 has 15 residues. Germline CDR1 and CDR2: SEHNR and FQNEAQ (reference sequence). Losses at the gene ends were 5 bases for V and 5 bases for J; bases not matched to a gene: 8. DNA for the CDR3: TGTGCCAGCAGCCCCGGACTAGAGGGGACCGGGGAGCTGTTTTTT. It codes for CASSPGLEGTGELFF.

There are a few counts of this clone. The V and J genes are TRBV3-1 (or the pseudogene TRBV3-2) and TRBJ2-2; 7 bases fit TRBD2. Germline V gene data show CDR1 as LGHDT and CDR2 as YNNKEL (reference sequence). The junction had 8 bases not matched to a gene; V was cut back by 7 bases and J by 6 bases. The CDR3 is made up of 14 amino acids. For the CDR3, the DNA is TGTGCCAGCACCCTGAGTGGGGGGGCCGGGGAGCTGTTTTTT. Its translation is CASTLSGGAGELFF.

The chain links TRBV5-4 to TRBJ1-1; possibly TRBD1 for D (6 bases). Germline values: CDR1 SGHNT, CDR2 YYREEE (reference sequence). The ends were cut back, 1 base at V and 5 bases at J, with 12 bases in the middle. The CDR3 contains 14 residues. CDR3 in DNA: TGTGCCAGCAGCTTGCAGGGGAGAGCGACTGAAGCTTTCTTT. It specifies CASSLQGRATEAFF.

The CDR3 DNA sequence: TGCGCCAGCAGCTTGGCAGGGTCAGACCGTGGGACTGAAGCTTTCTTT. Translation gives CASSLAGSDRGTEAFF. The chain recombines TRBV5-1 with TRBJ1-1, with D tentatively TRBD1 (5 bases). The germline gives CDR1 SGHRS, CDR2 YFSETQ. The CDR3 consists of 16 residues. V was shortened by 0 bases and J by 5 bases, with 17 bases between the two germline ends.

The rearrangement uses TRBV12-5 and TRBJ1-2; 9 nucleotides match TRBD1. Unmatched junction bases numbered 14, after V lost 2 bases and J lost 7 bases. In germline, CDR1 is LGHNT, CDR2 FRNRAP. This CDR3 is built from 17 residues. In nucleotides, the CDR3 is TGTGCTAGTGGTTTGCGTCCAAGGGGGGGACAGGGAGGTGGCTACACCTTC. It codes for CASGLRPRGGQGGGYTF. The full variable domain, its missing parts supplied by reference TRBV12-5 and TRBJ1-2, is DARVTQTPRHKVTEMGQEVTMRCQPILGHNTVFWYRQTMMQGLELLAYFRNRAPLDDSGMPKDRFSAEMPDATLATLKIQPSEPRDSAVYFCASGLRPRGGQGGGYTFGSGTRLTVV.

The rearrangement links TRBV4-2 to TRBJ2-3; 8 nucleotides match TRBD1. Germline loops: CDR1 LGHNA, CDR2 YNFKEQ. J was trimmed by 5 bases and V by 1 base; bases with no gene match: 2. The CDR3 has 14 residues. In DNA, the CDR3 is TGTGCCAGCAGCCAAGGACAGGGGCAAGATACGCAGTATTTT. It encodes CASSQGQGQDTQYF.